The clone carrying this TCR beta chain was detected many times. The antigen is not known. This entry is derived from a study of T cells in Graves' hyperthyroidism and ophthalmopathy. Study overall: Peripheral blood sampling occurred at initial diagnosis, before any treatment.

Stability of Graves' hyperthyroidism was defined as absent ophthalmopathy progression within 18 months. Hyperthyroidism patients were newly diagnosed, had disease duration under 2 months, and were aged 18 to 65 years. Study results and limitations: Most clonotypes expanded in thyroid above 0.001 were likewise present in blood.

The TCR beta CDR3 regions underwent amplification using RNA transcripts as the source. A set of HTBI primers served as the primers for a first-round RT-PCR of the TCR CDR3. Each CDR3 protein gets one entry after TCRdb re-called the multiplex PCR reads with MiXCR. The sample holds fewer than 900,000 distinct CDR3 sequences, approximately 16% seen once. The sequence was collected from a man younger than 35 with Graves' hyperthyroidism. The sample comprised blood.

DNA for the CDR3: TGTGCCAGCAGCCAGCGGGAGGGCTACAATGAGCAGTTCTTC. Amino acid sequence: CASSQREGYNEQFF. The chain is built from TRBV3-1 and TRBJ2-1, with 9 bases that match TRBD2. Per germline, CDR1 LGHDT and CDR2 YNNKEL (reference sequence). This CDR3 comprises 14 residues. V was clipped by 3 bases and J by 3 bases; unmatched bases: 0.